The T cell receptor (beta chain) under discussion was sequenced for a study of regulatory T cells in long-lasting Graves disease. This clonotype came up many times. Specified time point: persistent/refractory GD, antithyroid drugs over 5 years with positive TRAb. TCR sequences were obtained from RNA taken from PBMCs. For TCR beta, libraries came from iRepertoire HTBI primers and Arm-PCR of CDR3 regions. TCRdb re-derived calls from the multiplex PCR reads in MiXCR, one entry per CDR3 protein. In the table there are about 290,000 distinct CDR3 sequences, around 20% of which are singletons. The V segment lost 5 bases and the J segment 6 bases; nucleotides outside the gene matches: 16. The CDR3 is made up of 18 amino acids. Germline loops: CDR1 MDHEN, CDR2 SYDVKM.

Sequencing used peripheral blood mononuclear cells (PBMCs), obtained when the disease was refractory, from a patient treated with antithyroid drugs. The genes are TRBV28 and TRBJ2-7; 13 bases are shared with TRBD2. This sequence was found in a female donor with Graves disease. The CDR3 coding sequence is TGTGCCAGCAGTCCTACAGGGATACGGACTAGCGGGAGTGGCGAGCAGTACTTC. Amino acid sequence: CASSPTGIRTSGSGEQYF.